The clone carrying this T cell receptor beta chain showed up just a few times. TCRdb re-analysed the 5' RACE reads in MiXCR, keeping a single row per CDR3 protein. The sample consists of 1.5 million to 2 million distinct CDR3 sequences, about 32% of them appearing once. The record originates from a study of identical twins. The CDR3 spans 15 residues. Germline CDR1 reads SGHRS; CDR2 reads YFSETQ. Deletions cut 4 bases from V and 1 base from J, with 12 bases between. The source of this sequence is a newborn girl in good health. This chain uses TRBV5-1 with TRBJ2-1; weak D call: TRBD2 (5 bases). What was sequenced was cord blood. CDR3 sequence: CASSRYTGSYNEQFF. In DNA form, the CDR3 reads TGCGCCAGCAGCCGCTACACGGGATCCTACAATGAGCAGTTCTTC.